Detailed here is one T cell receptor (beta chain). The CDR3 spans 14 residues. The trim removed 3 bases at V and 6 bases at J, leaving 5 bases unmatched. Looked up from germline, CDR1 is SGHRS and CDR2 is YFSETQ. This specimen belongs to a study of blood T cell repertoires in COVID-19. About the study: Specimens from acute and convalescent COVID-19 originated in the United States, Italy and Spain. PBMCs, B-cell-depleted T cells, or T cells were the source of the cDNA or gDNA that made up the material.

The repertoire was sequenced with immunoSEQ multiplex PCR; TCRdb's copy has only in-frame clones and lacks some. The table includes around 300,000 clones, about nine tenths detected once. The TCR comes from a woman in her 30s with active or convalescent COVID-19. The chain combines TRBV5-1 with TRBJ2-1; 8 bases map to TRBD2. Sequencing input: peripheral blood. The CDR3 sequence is CASSSVAGSNEQFF. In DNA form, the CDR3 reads TGCGCCAGCAGCTCGGTAGCGGGGTCCAATGAGCAGTTCTTC.